This TCR beta chain is drawn from a study of T cells of healthy individuals. V dropped 2 bases and J dropped 5 bases, with 18 bases sitting between them. Looked up from germline, CDR1 is MDHEN and CDR2 is SYDVKM. This CDR3 spans 16 amino acids. TCRdb called the 5' RACE reads again in MiXCR, with one record for every CDR3 protein. The data hold about 96,000 distinct CDR3 sequences, with approximately 18% observed a single time. The chain joins TRBV28 to TRBJ1-2; D may be TRBD1 (6 bases). The receptor's source is a human donor in good health. The CDR3 here is CASSLISGGRLYGYTF. In DNA, the CDR3 is TGTGCCAGCAGTTTAATATCTGGGGGGCGCCTATATGGCTACACCTTC.